This entry features one T cell receptor (beta chain) sequence. In its sample, this clonotype was seen many times. No cognate antigen has been identified for it. Qualities for individual bases were not recorded, and no much larger clone is one base off. Taken from the germline V gene, the CDR1 and CDR2 loops are SNHLY and FYNNEI. Trimming takes 4 bases from V and 6 bases from J, and the germline ends sit 24 bases apart. Measured from the cysteine to the phenylalanine, the CDR3 is 17 residues long. Only the CDR3 part of the read is kept: 51 bases, read in frame from the first base. This entry comes from a study of T cells after yellow fever vaccination (dated by TCRdb to the late 2010s). The study in broad terms: The SMART-Seq v4 Ultra Low Input RNA kit was used to prepare libraries from fractions with low cell numbers. The cohort comprised two healthy male donors, one aged 18 to 29 and one aged 30 to 40 years. To follow T-cell clones before and after primary and booster YFV17D yellow fever vaccination, bulk TCR alpha and beta repertoires were sequenced over time. Blood samples were taken at several timepoints before and after primary and secondary immunization, and bulk PBMC replicates and cell subsets were isolated.

Study-level results and caveats: Compared with the primary T-cell response, the secondary T-cell response was faster but weaker, reaching its peak on day 5 rather than on day 15. Because abundant contaminating clonotypes from the bulk population could be contained in FACS-sorted repertoires, computational filtering was required. A small share of clonotypes occurred in both CD4 and CD8 compartments, likely arising from convergent recombination. Most clones expanded after primary vaccination (almost 97% of CD4 and about 85% of CD8) were re-detected after the booster, suggesting that broad memory maintenance occurred. Because the study included only a couple of donors, the extent to which the findings can be generalized is limited.

The treatment or condition label, read with the paper, signifies: live attenuated yellow fever vaccine strain. PBMCs were isolated from peripheral blood using a standard Ficoll-Paque protocol. CD4 and CD8 T-cell fractions were isolated with Dynabeads CD4 and CD8 positive selection kits. TriZol was used to extract RNA from bulk PBMCs, from CD4 and CD8 fractions, and from dextramer-positive and dextramer-negative fractions. TCR cDNA was synthesized by 5'RACE template switching, through which a universal primer site and unique molecular identifiers were introduced. cDNA synthesis was primed from both the TCR alpha and TCR beta constant segments. Library amplification used two PCR steps, and the second PCR step added sample barcodes and sequencing adapters. Sequencing of the libraries was done on either Illumina HiSeq 2500 (2x100 bp) or NovaSeq (2x150 bp). The original methods were these. Demultiplexing of reads and collapsing into UMI consensus sequences were performed with MIGEC, and V(D)J alignment was carried out with MiXCR. Clonotypes responding to the vaccine were identified with edgeR on replicate PBMC samples, with the criteria of FDR below 0.01 and a log2 fold change above 5 up to day 15. CD4 or CD8 identity was assigned to each bulk clonotype according to whether the clonotype was present at higher abundance in the sequenced CD4 repertoire or the sequenced CD8 repertoire. The public reads were quality trimmed at Q25 with fastp and then assembled into clones with MiXCR by TCRdb, keeping productive beta chains. Identical CDR3 proteins give one entry, which carries the most common genes and DNA. The authors' filters were not applied to this entry. This sample gives roughly 49,000 distinct CDR3 sequences in total; roughly 7.4% of them show up just once. The biggest ten clones account for roughly 27% of the sample.

This TCR came from a man younger than 35 who received the YFV17D yellow fever vaccine. The chain employs TRBV2 and TRBJ1-2; tentative D gene TRBD1, with 5 bases matching. The sample consisted of CD8+ T cells sorted from PBMCs, taken roughly 15 days after the first yellow fever vaccination. The CDR3 reads CASSVWDESNLSNGYTF. The DNA is as follows: TGTGCCAGCAGTGTATGGGACGAATCTAATCTATCGAATGGCTACACCTTC.